A selection of T cell receptor beta chains follows, all from one sample in a study of cytotoxic CD8 clonotypes in ibrutinib-treated CLL. Sequencing used immunoSEQ multiplex PCR; TCRdb keeps in-frame clones, though not all of them. Altogether tens of thousands of clones are present, roughly 70% being singletons, with the ten largest covering around 30%. The sample consisted of PBMCs, taken after 24 months of ibrutinib treatment. The receptors come from a human donor with chronic lymphocytic leukemia. CDR3s include the opening cysteine and the closing phenylalanine or tryptophan. D genes are given only for firm matches. Expanded clones get a size class; other rows say once, few or many, or leave the size out.

>TRBJ1-1|-|-|TRBV19
CASSHTSRGTEAFF
TGTGCCAGTTCTCACACCAGCAGGGGCACTGAAGCTTTCTTT
>TRBJ1-6|-|few|TRBV9
CASSGRDNNSPLHF
TGTGCCAGCAGCGGCAGGGACAATAATTCACCCCTCCACTTT
>TRBJ1-1|-|few|TRBV9
CASSLRTNTEAFF
TGTGCCAGCAGCCTACGGACGAACACTGAAGCTTTCTTT
>TRBJ1-6|TRBD1|few|TRBV29-1
CSVQDRADSPLHF
TGCAGCGTCCAGGACAGGGCTGATTCACCCCTCCACTTT
>TRBJ1-1|TRBD1|-|TRBV19
CASSMDRGNTEAFF
TGTGCCAGTAGTATGGACAGGGGTAACACTGAAGCTTTCTTT
>TRBJ1-2|-|few|TRBV5-1
CASSPGPPNGYTF
TGCGCCAGCAGCCCTGGGCCCCCCAATGGCTACACCTTC
>TRBJ2-7|TRBD2|-|TRBV5-4
CASSLGEGGEQYF
TGTGCCAGCAGCTTGGGGGAGGGTGGGGAGCAGTACTTC
>TRBJ1-5|-|medium-sized|TRBV4-2
CASSPGAGRSDQPQHF
TGTGCCAGCAGCCCTGGAGCCGGGAGGTCGGATCAGCCCCAGCATTTT
>TRBJ1-4|-|-|TRBV4-1
CASSQVGSDPYEKLFF
TGCGCCAGCAGCCAAGTCGGTTCGGACCCTTATGAAAAACTGTTTTTT
>TRBJ2-7|-|-|TRBV18
CASSPTATYEQYF
TGTGCCAGCTCACCCACCGCCACCTACGAGCAGTACTTC
>TRBJ2-5|-|few|TRBV2
CASRAYGPAGETQYF
TGTGCCAGCAGAGCCTATGGACCCGCCGGGGAGACCCAGTACTTC
>TRBJ2-7|TRBD1|-|TRBV9
CASSEGTASSYEQYF
TGTGCCAGCAGCGAAGGGACAGCGTCCTCCTACGAGCAGTACTTC